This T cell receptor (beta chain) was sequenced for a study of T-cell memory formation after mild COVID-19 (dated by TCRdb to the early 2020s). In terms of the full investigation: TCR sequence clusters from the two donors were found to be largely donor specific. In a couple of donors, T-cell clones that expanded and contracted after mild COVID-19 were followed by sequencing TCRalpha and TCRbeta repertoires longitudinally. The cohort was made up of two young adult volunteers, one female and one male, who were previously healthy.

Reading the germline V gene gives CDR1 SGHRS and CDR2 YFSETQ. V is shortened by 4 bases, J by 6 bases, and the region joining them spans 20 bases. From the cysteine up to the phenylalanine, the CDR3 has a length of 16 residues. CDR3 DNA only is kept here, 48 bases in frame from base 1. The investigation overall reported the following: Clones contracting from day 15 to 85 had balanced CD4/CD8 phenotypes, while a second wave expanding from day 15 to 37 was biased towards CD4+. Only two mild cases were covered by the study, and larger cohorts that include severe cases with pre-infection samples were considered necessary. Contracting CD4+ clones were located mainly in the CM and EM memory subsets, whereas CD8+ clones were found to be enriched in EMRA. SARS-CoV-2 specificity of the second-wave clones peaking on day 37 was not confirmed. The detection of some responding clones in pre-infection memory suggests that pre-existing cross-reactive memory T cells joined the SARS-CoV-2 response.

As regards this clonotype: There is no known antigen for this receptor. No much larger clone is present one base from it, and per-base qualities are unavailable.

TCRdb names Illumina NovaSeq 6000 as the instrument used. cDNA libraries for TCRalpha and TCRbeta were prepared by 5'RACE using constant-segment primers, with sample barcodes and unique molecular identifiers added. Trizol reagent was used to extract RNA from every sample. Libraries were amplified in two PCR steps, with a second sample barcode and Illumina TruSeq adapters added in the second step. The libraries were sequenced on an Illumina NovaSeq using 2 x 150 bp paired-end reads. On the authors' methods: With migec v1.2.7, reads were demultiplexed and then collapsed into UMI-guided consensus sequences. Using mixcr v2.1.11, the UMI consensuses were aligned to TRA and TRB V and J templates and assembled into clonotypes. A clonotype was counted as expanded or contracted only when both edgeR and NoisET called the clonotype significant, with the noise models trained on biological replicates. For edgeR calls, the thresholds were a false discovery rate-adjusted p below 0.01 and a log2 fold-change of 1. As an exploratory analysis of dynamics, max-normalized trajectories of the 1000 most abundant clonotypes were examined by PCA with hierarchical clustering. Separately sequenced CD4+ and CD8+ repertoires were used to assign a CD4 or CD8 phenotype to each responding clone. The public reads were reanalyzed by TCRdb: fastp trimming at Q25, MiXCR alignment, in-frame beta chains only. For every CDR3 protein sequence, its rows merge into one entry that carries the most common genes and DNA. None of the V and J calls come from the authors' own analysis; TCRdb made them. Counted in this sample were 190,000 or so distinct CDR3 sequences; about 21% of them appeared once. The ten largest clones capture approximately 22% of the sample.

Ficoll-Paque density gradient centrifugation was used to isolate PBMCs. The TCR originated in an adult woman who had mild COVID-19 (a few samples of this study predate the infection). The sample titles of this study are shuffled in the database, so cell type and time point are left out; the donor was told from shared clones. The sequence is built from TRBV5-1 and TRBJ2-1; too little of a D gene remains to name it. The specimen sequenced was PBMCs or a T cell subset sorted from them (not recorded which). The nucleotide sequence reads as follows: TGCGCCAGCAGCCCATTAGGGCTAGAAGTACCCAATGAGCAGTTCTTC. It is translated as CASSPLGLEVPNEQFF.